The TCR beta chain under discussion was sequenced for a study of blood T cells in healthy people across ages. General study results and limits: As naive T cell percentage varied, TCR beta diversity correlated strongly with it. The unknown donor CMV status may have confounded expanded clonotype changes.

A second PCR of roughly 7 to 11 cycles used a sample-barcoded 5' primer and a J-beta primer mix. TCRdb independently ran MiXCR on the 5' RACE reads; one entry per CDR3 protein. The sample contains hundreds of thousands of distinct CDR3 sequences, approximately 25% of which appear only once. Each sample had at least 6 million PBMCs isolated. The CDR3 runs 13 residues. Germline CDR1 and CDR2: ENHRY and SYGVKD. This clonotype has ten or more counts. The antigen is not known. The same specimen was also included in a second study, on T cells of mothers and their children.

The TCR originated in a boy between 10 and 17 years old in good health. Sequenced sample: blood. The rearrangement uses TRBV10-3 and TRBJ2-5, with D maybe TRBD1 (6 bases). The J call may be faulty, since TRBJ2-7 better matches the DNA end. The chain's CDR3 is CAISEGQSYEQYF. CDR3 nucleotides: TGTGCCATCAGTGAGGGACAGTCCTACGAGCAGTACTTC.